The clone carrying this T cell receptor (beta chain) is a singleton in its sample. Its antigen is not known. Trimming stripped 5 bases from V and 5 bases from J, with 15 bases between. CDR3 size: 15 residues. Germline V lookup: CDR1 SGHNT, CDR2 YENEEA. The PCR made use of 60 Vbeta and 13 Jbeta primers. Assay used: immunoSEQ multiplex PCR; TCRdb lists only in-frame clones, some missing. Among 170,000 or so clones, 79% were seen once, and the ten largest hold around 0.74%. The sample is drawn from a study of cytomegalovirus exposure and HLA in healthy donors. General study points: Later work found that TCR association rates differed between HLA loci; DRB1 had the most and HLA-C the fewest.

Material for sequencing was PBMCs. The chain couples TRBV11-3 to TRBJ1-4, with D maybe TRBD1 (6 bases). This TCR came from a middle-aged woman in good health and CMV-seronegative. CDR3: CASSRSRGSNEKLFF. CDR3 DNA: TGTGCCAGCAGCCGATCCAGGGGCTCGAATGAAAAACTGTTTTTT.